This TCR beta chain was recovered during a study of blood T cell repertoires in COVID-19 (dated by TCRdb to 2019 to 2021). About the study as a whole: Collaborator samples came from the United States, Italy and Spain and covered acute and convalescent phases of COVID-19. The samples were drawn from two sources: the first 160 participants of the ongoing ImmuneRACE study, and approximately 1,300 subjects contributed by 6 global collaborators. Where HLA class I and class II types were available, the types were taken from metadata supplied by the sample provider, not from assay-based typing. The sample metadata nearly always contained a de-identified subject ID, COVID-19 status, age in years and sex. The dataset comprised deeply sampled blood TCRbeta repertoires from subjects exposed to, actively infected with, or recovered from COVID-19. A freely available public database, intended as a resource for researchers studying the immune response to SARS-CoV-2, is where the repertoires were released. The prospective study material was composed of cDNA or gDNA derived from T cells, B-cell-depleted T cells, or PBMCs. On the study overall, not on this receptor specifically: Clinical and demographic metadata were provided uncurated, with the amount varying by source and participant.

About this clone itself: Its specific antigen is unknown. No much larger clone exists at a distance of one base, and base qualities are not known.

TCRbeta CDR3 regions were amplified from genomic DNA by means of the immunoSEQ Assay, a bias-controlled multiplex PCR. As for the authors' bioinformatics: Within the assay, amplification of reference gene primers was used to estimate how many nucleated cells each sample contained. To quantify the absolute abundance of each unique TCRbeta CDR3 rearrangement, sequence reads were collapsed and filtered. For each sample, productive Simpson clonality was calculated by taking the square root of Simpson's diversity index across productive rearrangements. In TCRdb, the immuneACCESS table is reduced to in-frame sequences with V and J assigned. These tables do not hold every clone; where another copy was compared, an unresolved V gene accounts for under half, and the others remain unexplained. That table gives V, J and clone size, and the DNA gave D and trimming. The sample contains about 270,000 clones, 91% of them found a single time. Roughly 2.9% of the sample is taken by the ten largest.

Trimming costs V 5 bases and J 5 bases, and their ends lie 10 bases apart. CDR1 and CDR2 are drawn from the germline V gene: KGHSH, LQKENI. Reading from cysteine to phenylalanine, the CDR3 counts 12 amino acids. Here the CDR3 DNA is all that survives: 36 bases in frame from base 1. In the prospective study, participants were about 18 to 89 years old, resided in fewer than 25 geographic areas of the United States, and were enrolled through a virtual design. In the prospective study, participants were assigned to cohorts based on the clinical history participants reported in a screening survey and a study questionnaire. Exposed participants were defined as having been in contact with someone with a PCR-confirmed or clinician-diagnosed COVID-19 case within 2 weeks of study entry. In the prospective study, whole blood, serum and a nasopharyngeal or oropharyngeal swab were collected from each participant by mobile phlebotomists. Prospective study participants could optionally give additional blood draws and questionnaires over an approximately 2-month period. Before DNA extraction, prospective study blood samples were shipped either frozen or at room temperature.

The source is a man aged 35-49 years who had been exposed to COVID-19. The sequencing sample was made of PBMCs or T cells enriched from blood (not recorded which). Here the chain combines TRBV18 and TRBJ2-7; TRBD1 is possibly the D segment (6 matching bases). The CDR3 region has the sequence CASSVQGNEQYF. Here is the DNA: TGTGCCAGCTCAGTGCAGGGGAACGAGCAGTACTTC.